The sequence of this TCR beta chain was determined in a study of technical replicates of blood from a handful of donors. Germline loops: CDR1 LNHDA, CDR2 SQIVND (reference sequence). This CDR3 is 18 amino acids long. Trimming took 5 bases from V and 6 from J; bases not matched to a gene: 21. Profiled with immunoSEQ multiplex PCR; TCRdb holds only in-frame clones, not every one. The data show over 70,000 clones, approximately 91% seen once. This receptor was obtained from a human donor in good health. Some clones in this sample may be carry-over from other donors' samples. Sequencing was performed on PBMCs. The chain is built from TRBV19 and TRBJ2-7, with 8 bases aligning to TRBD2. CDR3 coding DNA: TGTGCCAGTAGTCCACCTAATAAGAGGGGCAGCGGGAGTGGCGAGCAGTACTTC. This translates into CASSPPNKRGSGSGEQYF.